This T cell receptor (beta chain) is from a study of blood T cells in healthy people across ages. Using a J-beta primer mix together with a sample-barcoded 5' primer, a second PCR was run for 7 to 11 cycles. Every molecule of cDNA carried a tag from a template-switch adaptor with 12 random nucleotides. A single record per CDR3 protein comes from TCRdb applying MiXCR to the 5' RACE reads. Of 1.5 million to 2 million distinct CDR3 sequences in the sample, approximately 39% were seen once. V dropped 3 bases and J dropped 6 bases, with 7 bases sitting between them. Germline CDR1 and CDR2: KGHDR and SFDVKD. The CDR3 spans 13 residues.

The clonotype originates from a human donor in good health. The chain combines TRBV24-1 with TRBJ2-2, with D unresolved. The specimen sequenced was blood. The CDR3 is CATSDLLSGELFF. The CDR3 bases are TGTGCCACCAGTGATCTACTTTCCGGGGAGCTGTTTTTT.